This T cell receptor (beta chain) is from a study of T-cell reconstitution after alpha-beta-depleted transplantation in children. Study results and limitations: When one year had passed after transplant, most T-cell counts and diversity came from newly produced T cells.

Points on this clonotype: The antigen is not known.

Unique molecular identifiers were used in preparing the TCRbeta library. One entry per CDR3 protein, called by TCRdb with MiXCR from the PCR reads. The sample yields roughly 28,000 distinct CDR3 sequences, roughly a sixth seen once. Trimming pared 5 bases from V and 1 base from J, leaving 15 bases between. This CDR3 comprises 16 residues. The germline CDR1 and CDR2 sequences are WSHSY and SAAADI. Sequenced material: PBMCs, mostly from graft donor cells, taken 60 days after TCRalphabeta/CD19-depleted stem cell transplant. The clonotype comes from a male patient aged 2-15 years who had a stem cell transplant for acute lymphoblastic leukemia, so the T cells may come from the graft donor. The V and J genes are TRBV10-2 and TRBJ2-4, with a tentative D call TRBD2 (6 bases). In DNA form, the CDR3 reads TGCGCCAGCAGTCACTCGGGAGCATGGGCCAAAAACATTCAGTACTTC. Its translation: CASSHSGAWAKNIQYF.